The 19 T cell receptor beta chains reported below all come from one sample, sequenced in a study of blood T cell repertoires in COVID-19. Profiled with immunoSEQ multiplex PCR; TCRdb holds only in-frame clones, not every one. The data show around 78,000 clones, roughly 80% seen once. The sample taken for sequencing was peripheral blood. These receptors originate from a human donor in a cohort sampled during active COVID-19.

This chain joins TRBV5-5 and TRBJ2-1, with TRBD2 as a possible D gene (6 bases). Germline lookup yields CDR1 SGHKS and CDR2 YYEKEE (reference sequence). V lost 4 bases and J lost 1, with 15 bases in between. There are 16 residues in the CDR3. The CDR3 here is CASSVGGVGSYNEQFF. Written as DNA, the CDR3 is TGTGCCAGCAGCGTGGGCGGGGTAGGGTCCTACAATGAGCAGTTCTTC.

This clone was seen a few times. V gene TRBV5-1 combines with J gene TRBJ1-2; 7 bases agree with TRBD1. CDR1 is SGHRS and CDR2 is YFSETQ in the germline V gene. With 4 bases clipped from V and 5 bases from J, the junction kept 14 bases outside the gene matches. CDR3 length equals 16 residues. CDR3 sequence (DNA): TGCGCCAGCAGCGCGCGGTCGAGGGGGCTAGGGTATGGCTACACCTTC. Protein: CASSARSRGLGYGYTF.

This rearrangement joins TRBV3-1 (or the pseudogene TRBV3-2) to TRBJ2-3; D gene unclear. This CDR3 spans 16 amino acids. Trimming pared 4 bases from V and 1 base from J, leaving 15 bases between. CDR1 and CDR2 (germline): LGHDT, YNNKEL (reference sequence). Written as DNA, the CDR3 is TGTGCCAGCAGCCCACTAAAATTTCCAGGCACAGATACGCAGTATTTT. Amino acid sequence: CASSPLKFPGTDTQYF.

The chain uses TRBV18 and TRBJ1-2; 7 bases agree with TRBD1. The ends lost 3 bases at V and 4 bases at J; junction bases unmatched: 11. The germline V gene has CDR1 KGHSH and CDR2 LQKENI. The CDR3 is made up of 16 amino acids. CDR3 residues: CASSPWRQGESYGYTF. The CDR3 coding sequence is TGTGCCAGCTCACCTTGGAGACAGGGCGAGAGCTATGGCTACACCTTC.

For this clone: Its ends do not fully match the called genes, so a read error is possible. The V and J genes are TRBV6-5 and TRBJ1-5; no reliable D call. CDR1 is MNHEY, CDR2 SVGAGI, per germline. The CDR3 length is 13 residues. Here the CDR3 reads CASSYELNQPQHF. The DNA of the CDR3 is TGTGCCAGCAGTTATGAGTTGAATCAACCCCAGCATTTT.

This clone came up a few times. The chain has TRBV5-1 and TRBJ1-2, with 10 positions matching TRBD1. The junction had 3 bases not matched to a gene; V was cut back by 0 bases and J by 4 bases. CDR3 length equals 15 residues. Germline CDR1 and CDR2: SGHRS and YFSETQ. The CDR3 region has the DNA TGCGCCAGCAGCTTGGTAGGGACAGGGGCCTATGGCTACACCTTC. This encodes CASSLVGTGAYGYTF.

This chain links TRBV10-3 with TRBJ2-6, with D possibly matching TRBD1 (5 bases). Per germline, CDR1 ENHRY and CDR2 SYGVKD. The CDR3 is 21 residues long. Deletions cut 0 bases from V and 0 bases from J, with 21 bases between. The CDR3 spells CAISESVVRRQSLSGANVLTF. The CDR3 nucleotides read TGTGCCATCAGTGAGTCTGTTGTTAGGAGACAGAGCCTCTCTGGGGCCAACGTCCTGACTTTC.

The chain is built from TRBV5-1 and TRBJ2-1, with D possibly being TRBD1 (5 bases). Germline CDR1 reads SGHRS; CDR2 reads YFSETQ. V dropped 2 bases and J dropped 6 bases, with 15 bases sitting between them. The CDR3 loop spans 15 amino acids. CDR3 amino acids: CASSLGVLRGNEQFF. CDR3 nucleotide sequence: TGCGCCAGCAGCTTAGGGGTGTTAAGAGGCAATGAGCAGTTCTTC.

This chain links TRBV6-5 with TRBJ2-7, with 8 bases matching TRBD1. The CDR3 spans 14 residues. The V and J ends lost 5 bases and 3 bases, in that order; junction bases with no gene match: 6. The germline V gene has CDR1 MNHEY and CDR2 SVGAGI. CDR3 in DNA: TGTGCCAGCAGTATGGGACAGGCCTACTACGAGCAGTACTTC. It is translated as CASSMGQAYYEQYF.

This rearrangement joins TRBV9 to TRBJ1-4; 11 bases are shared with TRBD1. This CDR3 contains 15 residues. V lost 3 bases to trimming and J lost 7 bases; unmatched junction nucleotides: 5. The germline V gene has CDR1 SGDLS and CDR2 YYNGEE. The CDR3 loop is CASSASGTGGEKLFF. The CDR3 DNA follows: TGTGCCAGCAGCGCCTCTGGGACAGGGGGTGAAAAACTGTTTTTT.

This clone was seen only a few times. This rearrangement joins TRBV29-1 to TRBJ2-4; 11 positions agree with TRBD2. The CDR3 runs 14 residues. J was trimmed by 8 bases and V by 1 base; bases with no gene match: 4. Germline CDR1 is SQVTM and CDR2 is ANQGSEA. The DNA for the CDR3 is TGCAGCGTTGAAGGGTTAGCGGGGGGGTACATTCAGTACTTC. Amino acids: CSVEGLAGGYIQYF.

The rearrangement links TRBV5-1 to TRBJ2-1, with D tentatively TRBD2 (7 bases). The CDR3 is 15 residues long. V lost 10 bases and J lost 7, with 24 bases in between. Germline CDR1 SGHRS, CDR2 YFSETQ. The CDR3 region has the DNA TGCGCCTCCAAGGTGGAGGGGGGGGGTTGGAATGAGCAGTTCTTC. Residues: CASKVEGGGWNEQFF.

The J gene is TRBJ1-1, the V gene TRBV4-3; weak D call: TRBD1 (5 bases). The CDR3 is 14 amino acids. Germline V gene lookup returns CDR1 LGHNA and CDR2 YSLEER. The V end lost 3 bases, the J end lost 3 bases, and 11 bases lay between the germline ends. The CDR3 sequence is CASSHRDSDTEAFF. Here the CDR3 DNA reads TGCGCCAGCAGCCATCGGGACTCTGACACTGAAGCTTTCTTT.

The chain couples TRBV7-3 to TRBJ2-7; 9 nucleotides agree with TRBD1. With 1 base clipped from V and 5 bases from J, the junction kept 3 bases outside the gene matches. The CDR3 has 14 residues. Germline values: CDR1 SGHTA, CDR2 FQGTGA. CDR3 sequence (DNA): TGTGCCAGCAGCTTAAGGACAGGGGACGACGAGCAGTACTTC. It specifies CASSLRTGDDEQYF.

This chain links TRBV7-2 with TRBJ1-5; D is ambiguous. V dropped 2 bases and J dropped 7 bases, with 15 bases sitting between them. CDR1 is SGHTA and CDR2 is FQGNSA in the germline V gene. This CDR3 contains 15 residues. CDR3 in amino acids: CASSLMSRNEQPQHF. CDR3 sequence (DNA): TGTGCCAGCAGCTTAATGTCGAGGAATGAACAGCCCCAGCATTTT.

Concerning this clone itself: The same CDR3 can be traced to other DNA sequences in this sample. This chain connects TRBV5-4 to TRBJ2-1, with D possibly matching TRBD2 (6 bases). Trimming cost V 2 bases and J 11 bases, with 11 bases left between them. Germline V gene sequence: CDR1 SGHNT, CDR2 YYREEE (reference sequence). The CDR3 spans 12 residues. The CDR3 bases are TGTGCCAGCAGCTTAGGGCGGGGACAGCAGTTCTTC. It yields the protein CASSLGRGQQFF.

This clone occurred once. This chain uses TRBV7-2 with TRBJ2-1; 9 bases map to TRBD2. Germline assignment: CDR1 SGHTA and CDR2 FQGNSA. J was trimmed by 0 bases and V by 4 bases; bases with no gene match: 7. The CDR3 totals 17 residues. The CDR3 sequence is CASSSLGRGGSYNEQFF. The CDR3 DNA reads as TGTGCCAGCAGCTCCCTGGGGCGGGGGGGCTCCTACAATGAGCAGTTCTTC.

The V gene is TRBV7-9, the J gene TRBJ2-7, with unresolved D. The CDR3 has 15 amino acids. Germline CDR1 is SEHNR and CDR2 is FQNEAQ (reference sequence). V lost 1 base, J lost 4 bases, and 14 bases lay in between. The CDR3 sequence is CASSLGKNRVYEQYF. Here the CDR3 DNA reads TGTGCCAGCAGCTTAGGGAAAAACCGGGTGTACGAGCAGTACTTC.

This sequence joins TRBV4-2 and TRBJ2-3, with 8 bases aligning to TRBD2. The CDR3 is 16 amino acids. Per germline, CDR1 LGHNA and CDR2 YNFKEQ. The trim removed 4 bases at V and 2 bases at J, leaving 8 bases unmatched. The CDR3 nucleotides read TGTGCCAGCAGCCGAAGAGGCGGGGGGACCACAGATACGCAGTATTTT. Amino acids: CASSRRGGGTTDTQYF.